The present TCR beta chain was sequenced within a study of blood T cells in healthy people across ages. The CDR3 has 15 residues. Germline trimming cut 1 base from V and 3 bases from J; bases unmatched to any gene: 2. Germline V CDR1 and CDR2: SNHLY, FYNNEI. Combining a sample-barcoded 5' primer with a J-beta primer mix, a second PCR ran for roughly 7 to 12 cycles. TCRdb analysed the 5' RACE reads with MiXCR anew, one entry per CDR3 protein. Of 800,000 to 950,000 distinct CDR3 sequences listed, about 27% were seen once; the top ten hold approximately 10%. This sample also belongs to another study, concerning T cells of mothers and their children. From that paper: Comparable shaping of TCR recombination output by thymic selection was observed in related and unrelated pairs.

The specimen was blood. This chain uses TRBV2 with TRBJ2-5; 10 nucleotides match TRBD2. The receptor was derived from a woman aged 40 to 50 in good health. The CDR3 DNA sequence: TGTGCCAGCAGTGAAGGGCTAGCGGGGGAAGAGACCCAGTACTTC. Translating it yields CASSEGLAGEETQYF.